This record concerns one T cell receptor beta chain sequence. Its antigen is undetermined. This sample was taken from a study of glioma-infiltrating T cells. Points from the study as a whole: Only very few CDR3 sequences appeared in both tissue and blood.

Amplification of TCR alpha and beta CDR3 regions from RNA used iRepertoire nested multiplex PCR. TCRdb itself ran the multiplex PCR reads through MiXCR, one entry per CDR3 protein. The top ten hold 35% of the sample, which has some 99,000 distinct CDR3 sequences, less than 30% seen once. The source is a human donor with low-grade glioma or glioblastoma, undergoing nonglioma brain surgery, or in good health (not recorded which). The sample taken for sequencing was glioma tissue, nonneoplastic brain tissue, or PBMCs (not recorded which).

In DNA form, the CDR3 reads TGTGCCATCAGTGAAGGACAGGCCTACGAGCAGTACTTC. It specifies CAISEGQAYEQYF. The V gene is TRBV10-3, the J gene TRBJ2-7; 7 bases fit TRBD1. Germline CDR1 is ENHRY and CDR2 is SYGVKD. The CDR3 consists of 13 residues. Trimming cost V 3 bases and J 2 bases; bases outside gene matches: 1.